This T cell receptor beta chain was profiled in a study of identical twins (dated by TCRdb to between 2015 and 2016). For the wider study: TCR alpha and beta repertoires from monozygotic twins, unrelated adults of various ages and cord blood were deep-sequenced to test whether fetal clonotypes persist. To rule out contamination, replicate twin experiments were performed at different times with different library preparation protocols.

General findings and caveats noted by the study authors: Because the same donors could not be followed over many years, the conclusions relied on cross-sectional statistical analysis. In monozygotic twins, out-of-frame TCR alpha sharing was systematically underestimated by recombination models, although the models agreed with sharing between unrelated individuals. Fewer insertions were carried by abundant cord blood beta clonotypes; a weaker similar trend was observed in young adult naive repertoires, while no such trend was observed in memory repertoires. Invariant T cells such as MAIT and iNKT could partly confound zero-insertion analyses, although diverse VJ usage argued against such confounding for most clonotypes. Compared with coincidental sharing between unrelated individuals, an excess of low generation-probability sequences was observed among out-of-frame TCR alpha sequences shared between twins. In beta out-of-frame sequences, excess twin sharing was weaker, because having fewer shared sequences lowered the signal-to-noise ratio.

Every donor was a healthy Caucasian. Receptor libraries were prepared by 5' RACE. Instrument used: Illumina HiSeq 2000. A universal primer binding site was introduced by template switching, and a unique molecular identifier was present in the final cDNA, enabling accurate counting of TCR cDNA molecules. Specific primers in the conserved constant-segment region were used to synthesize first-strand cDNA for the TCR alpha and beta chains. To control for contamination, every cDNA library carried two barcodes: a SMART-Mk sample barcode plus Illumina barcodes. Two successive PCR steps introduced TruSeq adapter sequences along with Illumina sample barcodes. The Illumina HiSeq platform was used with custom primers to sequence TCR alpha and beta cDNA libraries. The authors' analysis ran thus. MiGEC processed the raw reads to extract unique molecular identifiers, while MiXCR was used to determine the CDR3 positions. For each individual, recombination models were inferred using an EM algorithm with the repgenHMM and IGoR tools. Shared clonotype analysis was performed with the tcR package in R, normalizing sharing by the product of cloneset sizes. To study raw recombination free of thymic and clonal selection effects, out-of-frame nonproductive sequences were analyzed. TCRdb redid the processing of the public reads, applying fastp at Q25 and MiXCR, and retained in-frame beta chains. Every entry covers one CDR3 protein and lists the most common genes and DNA from its rows. The V and J calls were not made by the authors but by TCRdb's processing. The sample yields some 1,600,000 distinct CDR3 sequences; 32% were counted once. The ten biggest clones cover less than 0.35% of the sample.

Sequences SEHNR (CDR1) and FQNEAQ (CDR2) are obtained from the germline V gene (reference sequence). V is clipped by 0 bases and J by 7 bases, and the sequence between their germline boundaries is 21 bases long. The CDR3, cysteine through phenylalanine, is 18 amino acids long. Only the CDR3 portion is preserved as DNA: 54 bases, with reading frame beginning at the first base. Details on this clonotype: The antigen it recognizes is unknown. Per-nucleotide qualities are absent, and no much larger clonotype sits a single base away.

The chain employs TRBV7-9 and TRBJ2-2, and TRBD2 may be the D gene, going by 5 matching bases. The TCR comes from a newborn girl in good health. Material: cord blood. CDR3 loop: CASSLANNRGLRVGELFF. The DNA is as follows: TGTGCCAGCAGCTTAGCGAATAATCGGGGTCTAAGAGTCGGGGAGCTGTTTTTT.